The present TCR beta chain was sequenced within a study of STAT5B mutations in CD4+ large granular lymphocyte leukemia (dated by TCRdb to between 2021 and 2023). At the level of the whole study: Among the healthy controls, the CDR3 'QG' motif was associated with a particular HLA allele. The study compared the TCRbeta repertoires of patients with CD4+ T-cell large granular lymphocyte leukemia against those of healthy blood donors. Flow cytometry on FACSCanto II or FACSVerse showed that the purified fractions were more than 95% pure among lymphocytes. Study-level results and caveats: Data were not HLA-matched; higher clonality in CD4+ versus CD8+ T-LGLL could reflect the relatively small sample size. Main leukemic clonotypes were private to each patient, although about 25% appeared at low frequency in other patients' non-leukemic repertoires. Greater clonality appeared to be present in CD4-sorted patient repertoires than in healthy CD4+ repertoires, and the difference was retained after the putative leukemic clones were removed.

The immunoSEQ assay at survey resolution was used to sequence TCRbeta rearrangements from genomic DNA. The published analysis was carried out like this. A lowest detectable productive clonotype frequency of 2.59 x 10-5 was observed in the TCR sequencing data. Only productive TCRbeta rearrangements, meaning sequences that were complete and in-frame, were kept for the analyses. The clonality of each sample was calculated as Simpson clonality in the immunoSEQ Analyzer version 3.0. Clones were categorized by frequency as very rare, small, medium, large (1-20%) or hyperexpanded (>20%). Generation probabilities were estimated with OLGA 1.2.3, V-gene circos plots were made with VDJtools, specificities were looked up in VDJdb, and CDR3 motifs were identified with GLIPH. The table was pulled from immuneACCESS by TCRdb, which kept in-frame rearrangements only. Such tables lose some clones; where checked, under half of the loss comes from unresolved V genes, and the rest has no known cause. V and J calls and clone size follow that table, whereas D and trimming were derived from the DNA. In this sample the table shows about 40,000 clones, about 88% of which occur a single time. Of the sample, 0.35% is held by the ten largest clones.

Healthy controls were around 38 blood donors whose buffy coats came from the Finnish Red Cross blood service. All TCR-sequenced material derived from peripheral blood: patient blood samples and healthy donor buffy coats. Ficoll-Hypaque gradient centrifugation was used to isolate peripheral blood mononuclear cells. CD4+ cells were purified magnetically from the buffy coats of healthy controls. The Gentra Puregene Cell and Tissue kit was used for genomic DNA extraction, and quantification was performed on a Qubit 2.0 fluorometer. In regard to this clone: Its specific antigen is unknown. No much larger clonotype is one base removed from it; base qualities were not supplied.

The sample taken for sequencing was CD4+ T cells from blood buffy coats. The TCR was taken from a human donor in good health.

The CDR3 loop reads CASSPARVHLPFNSGANVLTF. Read as DNA, the sequence is TGTGCCAGCAGCCCAGCCCGGGTCCATCTCCCCTTCAACTCTGGGGCCAACGTCCTGACTTTC. The V and J genes are TRBV9 and TRBJ2-6; there is no confident call for the D gene. Per the germline V gene, SGDLS is the CDR1 and YYNGEE is the CDR2. Inclusive of the bounding cysteine and phenylalanine, the CDR3 is 21 residues long. Kept here is only the CDR3 DNA, which spans 63 bases and is read in frame from base 1. Relative to germline, V is 4 bases shorter and J is 0 bases shorter, with 26 bases between their ends. Outside the CDR3, residues come from the reference TRBV9 and TRBJ2-6 proteins, so the full variable domain is: DSGVTQTPKHLITATGQRVTLRCSPRSGDLSVYWYQQSLDQGLQFLIQYYNGEERAKGNILERFSAQQFPDLHSELNLSSLELGDSALYFCASSPARVHLPFNSGANVLTFGAGSRLTVL.